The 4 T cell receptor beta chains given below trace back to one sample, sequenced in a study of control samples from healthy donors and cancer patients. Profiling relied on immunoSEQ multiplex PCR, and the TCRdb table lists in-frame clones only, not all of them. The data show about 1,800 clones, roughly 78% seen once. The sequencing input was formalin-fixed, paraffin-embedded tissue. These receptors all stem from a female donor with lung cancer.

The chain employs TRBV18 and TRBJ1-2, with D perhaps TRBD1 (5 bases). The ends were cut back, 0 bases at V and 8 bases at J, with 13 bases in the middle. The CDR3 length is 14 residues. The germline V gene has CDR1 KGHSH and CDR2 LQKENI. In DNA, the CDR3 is TGTGCCAGCTCACCACCGCTTCAGGGAGCCGGCTACACCTTC. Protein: CASSPPLQGAGYTF. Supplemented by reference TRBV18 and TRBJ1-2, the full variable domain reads NAGVMQNPRHLVRRRGQEARLRCSPMKGHSHVYWYRQLPEEGLKFMVYLQKENIIDESGMPKERFSAEFPKEGPSILRIQQVVRGDSAAYFCASSPPLQGAGYTFGSGTRLTVV.

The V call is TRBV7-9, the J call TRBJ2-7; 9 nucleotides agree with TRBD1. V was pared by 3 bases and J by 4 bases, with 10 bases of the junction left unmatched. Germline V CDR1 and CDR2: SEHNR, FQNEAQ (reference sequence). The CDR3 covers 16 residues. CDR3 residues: CASSFRDRVRGYEQYF. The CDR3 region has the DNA TGTGCCAGCAGCTTCCGGGACAGGGTTCGTGGTTACGAGCAGTACTTC.

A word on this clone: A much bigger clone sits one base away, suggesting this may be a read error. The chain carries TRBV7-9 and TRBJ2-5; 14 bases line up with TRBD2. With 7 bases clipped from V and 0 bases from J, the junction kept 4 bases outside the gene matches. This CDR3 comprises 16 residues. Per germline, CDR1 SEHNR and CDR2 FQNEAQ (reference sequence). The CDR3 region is CASNRTSGRNQETQYF. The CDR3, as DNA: TGTGCCAGCAACAGGACTAGCGGGAGGAACCAAGAGACCCAGTACTTC.

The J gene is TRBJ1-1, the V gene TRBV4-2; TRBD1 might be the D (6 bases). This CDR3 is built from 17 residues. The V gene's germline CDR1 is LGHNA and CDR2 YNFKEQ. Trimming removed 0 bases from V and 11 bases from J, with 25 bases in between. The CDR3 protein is CASSQDFRGTQQSGAFF. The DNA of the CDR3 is TGTGCCAGCAGCCAAGATTTTAGGGGGACGCAGCAATCGGGGGCTTTCTTT.